The clone carrying this TCR beta chain has at least ten counts. Its target is unknown. This entry comes from a study of regulatory T cells in long-lasting Graves disease. Study overall: Persistent Graves' disease required over 5 years of antithyroid drugs and positive TSH receptor antibodies.

Points from the study as a whole: Persistent disease was associated with favored TRBV28 usage and with favored use of TRBJ1-2 and TRBJ2-5. Persistent Graves' patients had lower TCR diversity than newly diagnosed ones.

Stated time point: persistent/refractory GD, antithyroid drugs over 5 years with positive TRAb. Preparation of the TCR library used RNA extracted from PBMCs. iRepertoire HTBI primers and Arm-PCR of CDR3 regions built TCR beta libraries. TCRdb re-called the multiplex PCR reads with MiXCR, one entry per CDR3 protein. The table records about 470,000 distinct CDR3 sequences, around 20% of them present only once. The CDR3 runs 12 residues. Germline assignment: CDR1 SQVTM and CDR2 ANQGSEA. V was pared by 6 bases and J by 6 bases, with 6 bases of the junction left unmatched. The sequenced sample was peripheral blood mononuclear cells (PBMCs), obtained when the disease was refractory, from a patient treated with antithyroid drugs. This TCR was recovered from a female donor with Graves disease. This rearrangement joins TRBV29-1 to TRBJ1-2; 8 bases match TRBD1. Written as DNA, the CDR3 is TGCAGCGTCGGGACAGGAGGCCATGGCTACACCTTC. This translates into CSVGTGGHGYTF.